Presented here are 18 T cell receptor beta chains from one specimen sequenced in a study of blood T cell repertoires in COVID-19. Only in-frame clones appear in the TCRdb table, and some are missing; sequencing was by immunoSEQ multiplex PCR. The table has under 250,000 clones, more than 70% seen once. Sequencing input: peripheral blood. The receptors derive from a man in his forties or fifties with active or convalescent COVID-19.

This chain uses TRBV11-3 with TRBJ2-3, with 8 bases that match TRBD2. J gave up 3 bases and V 3 bases, and 8 bases lay outside the gene matches. This CDR3 region has 16 residues. Germline CDR1 reads SGHNT; CDR2 reads YENEEA. This CDR3 is CASSFSGTDQTDTQYF. CDR3 bases: TGTGCCAGCAGCTTTAGCGGGACGGACCAAACAGATACGCAGTATTTT. The variable domain in full, with the rest retrieved from reference TRBV11-3 and TRBJ2-3, is EAGVVQSPRYKIIEKKQPVAFWCNPISGHNTLYWYLQNLGQGPELLIRYENEEAVDDSQLPKDRFSAERLKGVDSTLKIQPAELGDSAVYLCASSFSGTDQTDTQYFGPGTRLTVL.

This clone has more than one count but fewer than ten. This chain connects TRBV6-5 to TRBJ1-6; D is uncertain. Trimming stripped 0 bases from V and 8 bases from J, with 5 bases between. This CDR3 has 13 amino acids. Germline CDR1 MNHEY, CDR2 SVGAGI. Here the CDR3 reads CASSYSGYSPLHF. The CDR3 coding sequence is TGTGCCAGCAGTTACTCGGGCTATTCACCCCTCCACTTT.

The chain has TRBV28 and TRBJ2-7; 8 positions match TRBD1. Trimming removed 5 bases from V and 7 bases from J; junction bases left unmatched: 4. The CDR3 contains 12 residues. Germline loops: CDR1 MDHEN, CDR2 SYDVKM. CDR3 in amino acids: CASSMTGVEQYF. DNA for the CDR3: TGTGCCAGCAGTATGACAGGGGTTGAGCAGTACTTC.

This clone came up once. The J gene is TRBJ1-3, the V gene TRBV5-1; D is ambiguous. Germline V gene lookup returns CDR1 SGHRS and CDR2 YFSETQ. V dropped 3 bases and J dropped 2 bases, with 9 bases sitting between them. The CDR3 is 14 residues long. The CDR3 reads CASSSAGPGNTIYF. CDR3 nucleotide sequence: TGCGCCAGCAGCTCCGCGGGCCCTGGAAACACCATATATTTT. The whole variable domain, remainder taken from reference TRBV5-1 and TRBJ1-3, is KAGVTQTPRYLIKTRGQQVTLSCSPISGHRSVSWYQQTPGQGLQFLFEYFSETQRNKGNFPGRFSGRQFSNSRSEMNVSTLELGDSALYLCASSSAGPGNTIYFGEGSWLTVV.

The CDR3 nucleotides are TGCGCCAGCAGCTCCTCCGGGACAGGGTTTATGGGCACCGGGGAGCTGTTTTTT. Amino acid sequence: CASSSSGTGFMGTGELFF. The rearrangement joins TRBV5-1 to TRBJ2-2; 9 bases line up with TRBD1. V shed 3 bases, J shed 4 bases, and the junction held 13 bases outside the gene matches. The CDR3 sequence is 18 residues long. Germline V CDR1 and CDR2: SGHRS, YFSETQ. Variable domain in full (rest from reference TRBV5-1 and TRBJ2-2): KAGVTQTPRYLIKTRGQQVTLSCSPISGHRSVSWYQQTPGQGLQFLFEYFSETQRNKGNFPGRFSGRQFSNSRSEMNVSTLELGDSALYLCASSSSGTGFMGTGELFFGEGSRLTVL.

V gene TRBV7-9 combines with J gene TRBJ2-2; 11 bases agree with TRBD2. With 5 bases clipped from V and 1 base from J, the junction kept 6 bases outside the gene matches. The CDR3 extends over 17 amino acids. Germline V gene data show CDR1 as SEHNR and CDR2 as FQNEAQ (reference sequence). CDR3 in DNA: TGTGCCAGCAGCACGCCTACTAGCGGGAGGAACACCGGGGAGCTGTTTTTT. Translating gives CASSTPTSGRNTGELFF.

The chain links TRBV12-5 to TRBJ1-5; D is uncertain. Germline values: CDR1 LGHNT, CDR2 FRNRAP. The V and J ends lost 7 bases and 1 base respectively, with 14 bases between them. This CDR3 has 15 residues. The DNA of the CDR3 is TGTGCTAGTGCTCTGGAGGGCATCAGCAATCAGCCCCAGCATTTT. It encodes CASALEGISNQPQHF. Drawing the rest from reference TRBV12-5 and TRBJ1-5, the complete variable domain is DARVTQTPRHKVTEMGQEVTMRCQPILGHNTVFWYRQTMMQGLELLAYFRNRAPLDDSGMPKDRFSAEMPDATLATLKIQPSEPRDSAVYFCASALEGISNQPQHFGDGTRLSIL.

This sequence joins TRBV28 and TRBJ1-1; D is perhaps TRBD1 (5 bases). The CDR3 spans 14 residues. Per germline, CDR1 MDHEN and CDR2 SYDVKM. The ends were cut back, 6 bases at V and 0 bases at J, with 11 bases in the middle. The CDR3 DNA reads TGTGCCAGCAGCCCGGACATTATGAACACTGAAGCTTTCTTT. Translation: CASSPDIMNTEAFF.

The CDR3 DNA reads as TGCGCCAGCAGCCAAGAACGGAGCGGGGCTAATTCGGAGACCCAGTACTTC. Its protein product is CASSQERSGANSETQYF. J is TRBJ2-5 and V is TRBV4-1; TRBD2 aligns across 7 bases. The CDR3 contains 17 residues. With V trimmed by 0 bases and J by 5 bases, 12 bases remained unmatched. The V gene's germline CDR1 is MGHRA and CDR2 YSYEKL.

DNA for the CDR3: TGTGCCAGCAGTCCGAGGCAGCGGGAGGGATCCGAGCAGTACTTC. Amino acid sequence: CASSPRQREGSEQYF. The J gene is TRBJ2-7, the V gene TRBV7-9; TRBD2 matches at 10 bases. The CDR3 length is 15 residues. Germline CDR1 and CDR2: SEHNR and FQNEAQ (reference sequence). Trimming removed 6 bases from V and 6 bases from J; junction bases left unmatched: 11.

This clone came up once. The chain employs TRBV29-1 and TRBJ2-2, with D maybe TRBD1 (6 bases). CDR1 and CDR2 (germline): SQVTM, ANQGSEA. This CDR3 has 13 amino acids. V was pared by 4 bases and J by 7 bases, with 13 bases between. As DNA, the CDR3 is TGCAGCGTTGTGGCAGGGGTTGTCGGGGAGCTGTTTTTT. It codes for CSVVAGVVGELFF.

This clone appeared a few times. The V call is TRBV24-1, the J call TRBJ1-1, with D possibly matching TRBD1 (6 bases). CDR1 KGHDR and CDR2 SFDVKD come from the germline V gene. The ends were cut back, 4 bases at V and 4 bases at J, with 9 bases in the middle. The CDR3 spans 13 residues. CDR3 coding DNA: TGTGCCACCAGTGAGGACAGTTTCACTGAAGCTTTCTTT. Translation: CATSEDSFTEAFF.

CDR3 amino acids: CASSPDRVGNTIYF. Written as DNA, the CDR3 is TGTGCCAGCAGCCCAGACAGAGTGGGAAACACCATATATTTT. The chain carries TRBV7-2 and TRBJ1-3; D perhaps matches TRBD1 (5 bases). Per germline, CDR1 SGHTA and CDR2 FQGNSA. V lost 5 bases and J 4 bases, leaving 12 bases between the germline ends. The CDR3 consists of 14 residues.

Here the CDR3 DNA reads TGTGCCAGTAGAGAGAGCTCTGGGGCCAACGTCCTGACTTTC. Translating it yields CASRESSGANVLTF. The J gene is TRBJ2-6, the V gene TRBV19; D is undetermined. The V end was cut by 6 bases, the J end by 0 bases, with 6 bases between. Germline V gene lookup returns CDR1 LNHDA and CDR2 SQIVND (reference sequence). The CDR3 contains 14 residues. The full variable domain, completed using reference TRBV19 and TRBJ2-6, is DGGITQSPKYLFRKEGQNVTLSCEQNLNHDAMYWYRQDPGQGLRLIYYSQIVNDFQKGDIAEGYSVSREKKESFPLTVTSAQKNPTAFYLCASRESSGANVLTFGAGSRLTVL.

The chain links TRBV7-2 to TRBJ2-3; 10 nucleotides line up with TRBD2. In germline, CDR1 is SGHTA, CDR2 FQGNSA. CDR3 length: 16 amino acids. The V segment lost 0 bases and the J segment 4 bases; nucleotides outside the gene matches: 4. The DNA of the CDR3 is TGTGCCAGCAGCTTAGCCAGCGGGGGGGCTTCAGATACGCAGTATTTT. It specifies CASSLASGGASDTQYF.

The chain uses TRBV9 and TRBJ2-1; D not certain. Germline V CDR1 and CDR2: SGDLS, YYNGEE. This CDR3 has 13 amino acids. V was cut by 1 base and J by 6 bases, with 8 bases left in between. CDR3 sequence: CASSVPGANEQFF. DNA of the CDR3: TGTGCCAGCAGCGTACCTGGAGCCAATGAGCAGTTCTTC.

This clone was seen only a few times. The chain has TRBV10-3 and TRBJ1-2, with D perhaps matching TRBD1 (6 bases). Looked up from germline, CDR1 is ENHRY and CDR2 is SYGVKD. V was pared by 3 bases and J by 0 bases, with 11 bases between. The CDR3 covers 15 residues. As DNA, the CDR3 is TGTGCCATCAGTGACCGGGACAAATCTAACTATGGCTACACCTTC. Protein sequence: CAISDRDKSNYGYTF.

The chain carries TRBV12-5 and TRBJ1-5, with D tentatively TRBD1 (6 bases). The germline V gene encodes CDR1 LGHNT and CDR2 FRNRAP. CDR3 length: 14 residues. V was clipped by 5 bases and J by 4 bases, with 12 bases between them. The DNA of the CDR3 is TGTGCTAGTGGTGAACAGGGTGGTAATCAGCCCCAGCATTTT. As protein: CASGEQGGNQPQHF. The full variable domain, with the rest looked up from reference TRBV12-5 and TRBJ1-5, is DARVTQTPRHKVTEMGQEVTMRCQPILGHNTVFWYRQTMMQGLELLAYFRNRAPLDDSGMPKDRFSAEMPDATLATLKIQPSEPRDSAVYFCASGEQGGNQPQHFGDGTRLSIL.